This passage covers 7 T cell receptor beta chains from one sample sequenced in a study of sequential checkpoint blockade in melanoma. Clones were sequenced by immunoSEQ multiplex PCR, and TCRdb holds only the in-frame ones, with some missing. Here the sample spans 35,000 to 40,000 clones, around 86% being singletons. As to treatment: randomized to nivolumab then ipilimumab (arm A) or the reverse (arm B). This specimen consisted of CD8+ T cells sorted from blood (inferred from file names), obtained from a patient given nivolumab and ipilimumab in sequence. The receptors were gathered from a human donor with melanoma.

This clone was observed once. The chain has TRBV30 and TRBJ2-1; 8 bases are a match to TRBD2. The CDR3 covers 14 residues. V dropped 2 bases and J dropped 7; count of bases not matched to a gene: 7. The germline V gene encodes CDR1 GTSNPN and CDR2 SVGIG (reference sequence). In nucleotides, the CDR3 is TGTGCCTGGAGTCCCAGCGGGAGCTCAAATGAGCAGTTCTTC. Translation: CAWSPSGSSNEQFF.

This chain uses TRBV27 with TRBJ2-6; D is perhaps TRBD1 (5 bases). Trimming stripped 2 bases from V and 4 bases from J, with 12 bases between. The length of the CDR3 is 16 residues. Germline V lookup: CDR1 MNHEY, CDR2 SMNVEV (reference sequence). CDR3 DNA sequence: TGTGCCAGCAGTTTACTCGGCAGGGTCGGGGCCAACGTCCTGACTTTC. Residues: CASSLLGRVGANVLTF.

This clone was recorded once. The chain links TRBV7-9 to TRBJ2-2; D remains unclear. CDR1 SEHNR and CDR2 FQNEAQ come from the germline V gene (reference sequence). This CDR3 has 12 amino acids. V was pared by 5 bases and J by 8 bases, with 9 bases between. The CDR3 sequence: CASSPLSGELFF. DNA for the CDR3: TGTGCCAGCAGCCCACTCTCTGGGGAGCTGTTTTTT.

This sequence joins TRBV11-3 and TRBJ2-7; possibly TRBD2 for D (6 bases). The CDR3 covers 13 residues. With 0 bases removed from V and 6 bases from J, the gap between germline ends came to 9 bases. Germline CDR1 reads SGHNT; CDR2 reads YENEEA. CDR3 DNA sequence: TGTGCCAGCAGCTTAGACTGGGGAGGCGAGCAGTACGTC. Its translation is CASSLDWGGEQYV.

The chain recombines TRBV5-1 with TRBJ2-4; TRBD1 matches at 11 bases. CDR1 and CDR2 from the germline V gene are SGHRS and YFSETQ. The CDR3 consists of 18 residues. V lost 6 bases to trimming and J lost 1 base; unmatched junction nucleotides: 12. CDR3 residues: CASTGGQGARRAKNIQYF. The CDR3 DNA follows: TGCGCCAGCACTGGCGGACAGGGGGCGCGAAGGGCCAAAAACATTCAGTACTTC.

The V and J genes are TRBV4-1 and TRBJ1-4, with D perhaps TRBD1 (5 bases). The CDR3 spans 15 residues. Trimming took off 2 bases at V and 8 bases at J, with 15 bases between the two ends. From germline, CDR1 is MGHRA and CDR2 YSYEKL. The CDR3 DNA reads TGCGCCAGCAGCCAACTTGACAGTTCTTGGGAAAAACTGTTTTTT. Its translation is CASSQLDSSWEKLFF.

V is TRBV7-9 and J is TRBJ2-1; possibly TRBD2 for D (6 bases). V lost 5 bases to trimming and J lost 8 bases, with 16 bases between them. The CDR3 has 14 amino acids. Germline values: CDR1 SEHNR, CDR2 FQNEAQ (reference sequence). This CDR3 reads CASSPGLERDEQFF. The CDR3 coding sequence is TGTGCCAGCAGCCCGGGACTCGAAAGAGATGAGCAGTTCTTC. Variable domain in full (rest from reference TRBV7-9 and TRBJ2-1): DTGVSQNPRHKITKRGQNVTFRCDPISEHNRLYWYRQTLGQGPEFLTYFQNEAQLEKSRLLSDRFSAERPKGSFSTLEIQRTEQGDSAMYLCASSPGLERDEQFFGPGTRLTVL.